The next 26 T cell receptor beta chains were all read from a single sample in a study of shared clonotypes between healthy human individuals. Only in-frame clones appear in the TCRdb table, and some are missing; sequencing was by immunoSEQ multiplex PCR. The repertoire has under 2.5 million clones, 92% of them found once; the top ten carry approximately 0.41%. The sample consisted of naive CD4+ T cells from PBMCs. Subset denoted: CD45RA+ positively selected. These receptors were taken from a young man in good health. Some clones in this sample may be carry-over from other donors' samples.

The gene calls are TRBV28 and TRBJ2-6; TRBD1 matches at 7 bases. The CDR3 consists of 16 residues. CDR1 is MDHEN and CDR2 is SYDVKM in the germline V gene. J lost 5 bases, V lost 3 bases, and 7 bases had no gene match. CDR3 in amino acids: CASSFGTVPRANVLTF. CDR3 bases: TGTGCCAGCAGTTTCGGGACAGTCCCTCGGGCCAACGTCCTGACTTTC.

The chain couples TRBV18 to TRBJ1-1; 10 bases agree with TRBD1. Looked up from germline, CDR1 is KGHSH and CDR2 is LQKENI. The CDR3 sequence is 15 residues long. Trimming took 6 bases from V and 2 from J; bases not matched to a gene: 6. CDR3 in DNA: TGTGCCAGCTCCGCCGGGACAGGGGAAAACACTGAAGCTTTCTTT. It specifies CASSAGTGENTEAFF.

CDR3 in amino acids: CASSRLLGRFNEKLFF. The CDR3 nucleotides are TGTGCCAGCAGCCGCCTCCTTGGGCGTTTTAATGAAAAACTGTTTTTT. The chain couples TRBV14 to TRBJ1-4, with D hard to call. Germline loops: CDR1 SGHDN, CDR2 FVKESK. Between the trimmed V and J ends, which lost 4 bases and 4 bases, there was a span of 16 bases. This CDR3 has 16 residues.

The rearrangement uses TRBV28 and TRBJ2-7, with 7 positions matching TRBD1. The trim removed 6 bases at V and 3 bases at J, leaving 5 bases unmatched. Germline CDR1 is MDHEN and CDR2 is SYDVKM. CDR3 length: 13 residues. The CDR3 spells CASRTGQYYEQYF. The CDR3 DNA follows: TGTGCCAGCAGGACGGGACAGTACTACGAGCAGTACTTC.

This clone was observed at least ten times. J is TRBJ2-7 and V is TRBV11-1; 7 bases align to TRBD2. From germline, CDR1 is SGHAT and CDR2 FQDESV (reference sequence). V shed 6 bases, J shed 5 bases, and the junction held 13 bases outside the gene matches. This CDR3 region has 15 residues. CDR3: CASRRTGLEADEQYF. CDR3 nucleotides: TGTGCCAGCAGACGGACCGGACTAGAGGCCGACGAGCAGTACTTC.

V is TRBV7-2 and J is TRBJ1-1, with 7 bases fitting TRBD1. This CDR3 is built from 14 residues. The germline gives CDR1 SGHTA, CDR2 FQGNSA. V lost 4 bases and J lost 5; bases outside the gene matches: 7. The CDR3 DNA sequence: TGTGCCAGCAGCTCACAGGGGAGGGGGACTGAAGCTTTCTTT. Protein: CASSSQGRGTEAFF.

This clone has only one observation. The rearrangement joins TRBV30 to TRBJ1-4; D remains ambiguous. Germline V gene data show CDR1 as GTSNPN and CDR2 as SVGIG (reference sequence). Trimming shortened V by 3 bases and J by 5 bases, and 16 bases separated the two germline ends. The CDR3 is 15 residues long. CDR3 protein: CAWSLPTTPNEKLFF. The DNA of the CDR3 is TGTGCCTGGAGCCTACCCACCACACCCAATGAAAAACTGTTTTTT.

The chain employs TRBV28 and TRBJ1-2, with TRBD1 matching over 9 bases. CDR1 is MDHEN and CDR2 is SYDVKM in the germline V gene. The CDR3 consists of 14 residues. V gave up 5 bases and J gave up 5 bases; unmatched junction bases: 6. The CDR3 nucleotides are TGTGCCAGCAGTATTCCGGGACAGGGTTATGGCTACACCTTC. Translation: CASSIPGQGYGYTF.

This chain links TRBV4-2 with TRBJ1-4; D perhaps matches TRBD1 (5 bases). This CDR3 contains 17 residues. From germline, CDR1 is LGHNA and CDR2 YNFKEQ. Between the trimmed V and J ends, which lost 4 bases and 7 bases, there was a span of 22 bases. Here the CDR3 reads CASSPPRQGTKSEKLFF. The CDR3 DNA is TGTGCCAGCAGCCCCCCGAGGCAGGGAACTAAGTCTGAAAAACTGTTTTTT.

Only one count was recorded for this clone. V gene TRBV9 combines with J gene TRBJ2-5, with D possibly matching TRBD1 (6 bases). The CDR3 extends over 13 amino acids. The ends were cut back, 3 bases at V and 5 bases at J, with 11 bases in the middle. Germline CDR1 SGDLS, CDR2 YYNGEE. In DNA form, the CDR3 reads TGTGCCAGCAGCGCAGGGACAACGGAGACCCAGTACTTC. It encodes CASSAGTTETQYF.

J is TRBJ2-1 and V is TRBV28; D possibly corresponds to TRBD2 (6 bases). The CDR3 contains 16 residues. V lost 1 base and J 10 bases, leaving 20 bases between the germline ends. The germline CDR1 and CDR2 sequences are MDHEN and SYDVKM. The CDR3 nucleotides are TGTGCCAGCAGTTTATCTTCACTAGCAACCTTAGGCGAGCAGTTCTTC. Protein: CASSLSSLATLGEQFF.

The rearrangement links TRBV29-1 to TRBJ1-2, with a weak D call TRBD1 (6 bases). The CDR3 length is 13 residues. Trimming shortened V by 4 bases and J by 2 bases, and 11 bases separated the two germline ends. Per germline, CDR1 SQVTM and CDR2 ANQGSEA. The CDR3 DNA is TGCAGCGTTGTTCAGGGGTCGAACTATGGCTACACCTTC. It yields the protein CSVVQGSNYGYTF.

This clone was found once. The V and J genes are TRBV6-5 and TRBJ1-3; no reliable D call. CDR1 MNHEY and CDR2 SVGAGI come from the germline V gene. V was shortened by 8 bases and J by 1 base, with 15 bases between the two germline ends. The CDR3 totals 15 residues. This CDR3 reads CASGRYGPSGNTIYF. The CDR3 coding sequence is TGTGCCAGCGGGAGATACGGACCGTCTGGAAACACCATATATTTT.

This clone was observed once. In the same sample, other DNA sequences code for this CDR3. The chain joins TRBV19 to TRBJ2-1, with a possible D match to TRBD2 (6 bases). V was trimmed by 3 bases and J by 0 bases, leaving 12 bases between them. CDR1 and CDR2 (germline): LNHDA, SQIVND (reference sequence). This CDR3 spans 16 amino acids. The CDR3 DNA is TGTGCCAGTAGTATTCGGGCGGGAAGCTCCTACAATGAGCAGTTCTTC. Encoded protein: CASSIRAGSSYNEQFF.

The chain uses TRBV5-1 and TRBJ2-2; D is uncertain. This CDR3 is 15 amino acids long. V gave up 3 bases and J gave up 3 bases, with 12 bases separating them. The V gene's germline CDR1 is SGHRS and CDR2 YFSETQ. CDR3 region: CASSSLAGYTGELFF. In DNA form, the CDR3 reads TGCGCCAGCAGCTCACTCGCAGGTTACACCGGGGAGCTGTTTTTT.

The sample holds one count of this clone. This chain links TRBV28 with TRBJ1-2, with D tentatively TRBD1 (5 bases). Trimming stripped 3 bases from V and 4 bases from J, with 15 bases between. The CDR3 has 15 amino acids. Per germline, CDR1 MDHEN and CDR2 SYDVKM. The CDR3 loop reads CASSLERGSTYGYTF. Written as DNA, the CDR3 is TGTGCCAGCAGTTTGGAACGGGGCAGTACCTATGGCTACACCTTC.

The V and J genes are TRBV6-1 and TRBJ1-2; D is unclear. V lost 6 bases and J lost 0, with 11 bases in between. This CDR3 is built from 14 residues. From germline, CDR1 is MNHNS and CDR2 SASEGT. The DNA of the CDR3 is TGTGCCAGCAGGAGTCCTGGCGCTAACTATGGCTACACCTTC. Translation: CASRSPGANYGYTF.

The rearrangement links TRBV6-4 to TRBJ2-3; 8 bases map to TRBD2. V trimming: 5 bases; J trimming: 11 bases; junction bases outside the gene matches: 9. In germline, CDR1 is MRHNA, CDR2 SNTAGT. The CDR3 sequence is 13 residues long. This CDR3 is CASSSLGGGEQYF. Written as DNA, the CDR3 is TGTGCCAGCAGTTCCCTCGGGGGGGGAGAGCAGTATTTT.

This clone was seen only once. The J gene is TRBJ2-6, the V gene TRBV28, with TRBD1 identical over 7 bases. V shed 8 bases and J 0 bases; nucleotides not matched to a gene: 10. Germline assignment: CDR1 MDHEN and CDR2 SYDVKM. The CDR3 runs 17 residues. CDR3 DNA sequence: TGTGCCAGCGGAAGGACAGGCGCCATCTCTGGGGCCAACGTCCTGACTTTC. It translates to CASGRTGAISGANVLTF.

This chain uses TRBV28 with TRBJ1-5, with D tentatively TRBD1 (6 bases). Looked up from germline, CDR1 is MDHEN and CDR2 is SYDVKM. V lost 8 bases, J lost 0 bases, and 17 bases lay in between. This CDR3 is built from 16 residues. DNA of the CDR3: TGTGCCAGCCGGGGGGCAGAAGTATATAGCAATCAGCCCCAGCATTTT. Protein product: CASRGAEVYSNQPQHF.

V is TRBV6-5 and J is TRBJ1-1; possible D gene TRBD1, 6 bases. The CDR3 contains 14 residues. V was trimmed by 5 bases and J by 2 bases, leaving 12 bases between them. Germline loops: CDR1 MNHEY, CDR2 SVGAGI. The CDR3 spells CASSTGSGNTEAFF. The CDR3 DNA reads as TGTGCCAGCAGTACAGGGAGCGGAAACACTGAAGCTTTCTTT.

This chain connects TRBV7-2 to TRBJ2-2; TRBD1 agrees at 7 bases. The CDR3 totals 15 residues. Germline assignment: CDR1 SGHTA and CDR2 FQGNSA. The trim removed 8 bases at V and 6 bases at J, leaving 12 bases unmatched. The CDR3 region has the DNA TGTGCCAGCGCCACGAGGGGGCGCGTGGCCGGGGAGCTGTTTTTT. Protein: CASATRGRVAGELFF.

This chain connects TRBV30 to TRBJ1-2, with D hard to call. CDR3 length: 12 residues. V lost 4 bases, J lost 8 bases, and 14 bases lay in between. CDR1 and CDR2 (germline): GTSNPN, SVGIG (reference sequence). As DNA, the CDR3 is TGTGCCTGGACACTCCATTCCATCGGCTACACCTTC. Its translation is CAWTLHSIGYTF. The variable domain in full, completed from reference TRBV30 and TRBJ1-2, reads SQTIHQWPATLVQPVGSPLSLECTVEGTSNPNLYWYRQAAGRGLQLLFYSVGIGQISSEVPQNLSASRPQDRQFILSSKKLLLSDSGFYLCAWTLHSIGYTFGSGTRLTVV.

In this sample, this clone turned up once. The chain employs TRBV14 and TRBJ2-1, with 12 bases that match TRBD1. CDR3 length equals 16 residues. CDR1 SGHDN and CDR2 FVKESK come from the germline V gene. The trim removed 3 bases at V and 4 bases at J, leaving 4 bases unmatched. The CDR3 DNA reads TGTGCCAGCAGCCATTGGGACAGGGGGCGTTACAATGAGCAGTTCTTC. This gives the protein CASSHWDRGRYNEQFF.

This sequence joins TRBV28 and TRBJ2-3, with D perhaps TRBD1 or TRBD2 (6 bases each). The CDR3 totals 16 residues. CDR1 and CDR2 from the germline V gene are MDHEN and SYDVKM. V was trimmed by 2 bases and J by 0 bases, leaving 12 bases between them. The CDR3 protein is CASSLRGAGSTDTQYF. The DNA of the CDR3 is TGTGCCAGCAGTTTAAGGGGGGCGGGCAGCACAGATACGCAGTATTTT.

The rearrangement links TRBV9 to TRBJ2-3; TRBD1 or TRBD2 may be the D gene (5 bases each). From germline, CDR1 is SGDLS and CDR2 YYNGEE. The CDR3 runs to 15 residues. With 2 bases removed from V and 1 base from J, the gap between germline ends came to 11 bases. Here the CDR3 reads CASSVWGLGTDTQYF. The CDR3 DNA follows: TGTGCCAGCAGCGTCTGGGGGTTGGGCACAGATACGCAGTATTTT.